Listed here are 22 T cell receptor beta chains from one sample, sequenced in a study of early T cells in non-severe SARS-CoV-2 infection (TCRdb year 2021). Libraries were prepared through 5' RACE. Sequencing was performed on a NextSeq 500. TCRdb handled the public reads itself, with Q25 trimming in fastp and clone calling in MiXCR, and kept productive beta chains. Rows with one shared CDR3 protein collapse into an entry with the most common genes and DNA. This sample is represented by 26,000 or so distinct CDR3 sequences; under 5.5% of them were singletons. The ten largest clonotypes hold 4.5% to 7% of the sample. The source material was whole blood, sampled at baseline. These receptors originate from an adult who was a healthcare worker with PCR-confirmed SARS-CoV-2 infection or an uninfected control (not recorded which).

This clonotype was counted many times. The V gene is TRBV2, the J gene TRBJ2-3; D unresolved. From germline, CDR1 is SNHLY and CDR2 FYNNEI. This CDR3 contains 10 residues. V lost 6 bases to trimming and J lost 7 bases, with 5 bases between them. The CDR3 DNA reads TGTGCCAGCAGCCAGAATACGCAGTATTTT. This encodes CASSQNTQYF.

This clonotype was seen ten or more times. The chain employs TRBV6-5 and TRBJ1-6; unclear D gene. Germline V gene data show CDR1 as MNHEY and CDR2 as SVGAGI. The CDR3 spans 13 residues. The ends were cut back, 7 bases at V and 7 bases at J, with 11 bases in the middle. This CDR3 is CASTPGVNSPLHF. CDR3 nucleotides: TGTGCCAGCACCCCCGGGGTCAATTCACCCCTCCACTTT.

Many counts were recorded for this clonotype. The CDR3 loop is CASSPIPRDRGPYEQYF. The CDR3 coding sequence is TGTGCCAGCAGTCCGATCCCCCGGGACAGGGGTCCCTACGAGCAGTACTTC. The chain employs TRBV27 and TRBJ2-7, with 10 bases aligning to TRBD1. The CDR3 consists of 17 residues. V was clipped by 5 bases and J by 2 bases; unmatched bases: 12. From germline, CDR1 is MNHEY and CDR2 SMNVEV (reference sequence).

This clonotype was detected many times. This sequence joins TRBV7-2 and TRBJ2-3, with 9 bases identical to TRBD2. After removal of 3 bases from V and 4 bases from J, the junction contained 2 bases not matched to a gene. Germline CDR1 reads SGHTA; CDR2 reads FQGNSA. This CDR3 has 14 amino acids. DNA for the CDR3: TGTGCCAGCAGCTTCTCTAGCGGGGCAGATACGCAGTATTTT. It translates to CASSFSSGADTQYF.

This clonotype was found many times. V and J are TRBV28 and TRBJ2-7; no firm D call. Germline CDR1 and CDR2: MDHEN and SYDVKM. The CDR3 spans 18 residues. Trimming left V 6 bases short and J 3 bases short, with 27 bases between. CDR3 DNA: TGTGCCAGCAGCCCCCCGGCCGGTGCCCTAGGGTCCCTCTACGAGCAGTACTTC. Translation: CASSPPAGALGSLYEQYF.

V and J are TRBV7-2 and TRBJ2-1; a weak D match, TRBD2 (6 bases). Per germline, CDR1 SGHTA and CDR2 FQGNSA. The CDR3 totals 16 residues. The V and J ends lost 6 bases and 0 bases respectively, with 15 bases between them. The CDR3 nucleotides read TGTGCCAGCAGTCGTACTAGCTTGAGCTCCTACAATGAGCAGTTCTTC. This gives the protein CASSRTSLSSYNEQFF.

In its sample, this clonotype was seen many times. The chain has TRBV28 and TRBJ2-3; unclear D gene. V was cut by 3 bases and J by 5 bases, with 6 bases left in between. Germline assignment: CDR1 MDHEN and CDR2 SYDVKM. This CDR3 spans 12 amino acids. The CDR3: CASSLVGDTQYF. DNA for the CDR3: TGTGCCAGCAGTTTGGTGGGAGATACGCAGTATTTT.

This clonotype showed up many times. The chain uses TRBV14 and TRBJ2-7; TRBD1 aligns across 7 bases. The V and J ends lost 3 bases and 6 bases, in that order; junction bases with no gene match: 8. Germline CDR1 is SGHDN and CDR2 is FVKESK. The CDR3 totals 14 residues. CDR3 bases: TGTGCCAGCAGCCAGACCACAGGGGACCGCGAGCAGTACTTC. Its protein is CASSQTTGDREQYF.

This clonotype was picked up many times. The chain combines TRBV7-8 with TRBJ2-5; 10 positions match TRBD1. V lost 2 bases, J lost 3 bases, and 3 bases stayed unmatched. The CDR3 length is 15 residues. Per the germline V gene, CDR1 is SGHVS and CDR2 is FQNEAQ. The CDR3 region is CASSLPGTGEETQYF. The CDR3 DNA follows: TGTGCCAGCAGCTTACCCGGGACAGGGGAAGAGACCCAGTACTTC.

The chain employs TRBV20-1 and TRBJ2-7; no clear D gene. V dropped 0 bases and J dropped 0 bases, with 6 bases sitting between them. CDR1 is DFQATT and CDR2 is SNEGSKA in the germline V gene (reference sequence). The CDR3 extends over 13 amino acids. CDR3 region: CSARDSSSYEQYF. CDR3 nucleotide sequence: TGCAGTGCTAGAGACTCGAGCTCCTACGAGCAGTACTTC.

This clonotype was recorded many times. CDR3 DNA sequence: TGCAGCGTTGATTCAGGGGGCGTTGGGGGCTACACCTTC. It yields the protein CSVDSGGVGGYTF. V usage is TRBV29-1 and J usage is TRBJ1-2; 8 bases are shared with TRBD1. The germline gives CDR1 SQVTM, CDR2 ANQGSEA. The length of the CDR3 is 13 residues. V lost 3 bases and J lost 8; bases outside the gene matches: 8.

This clonotype was seen many times. The rearrangement joins TRBV3-1 to TRBJ2-7, with TRBD2 identical over 8 bases. With 1 base clipped from V and 5 bases from J, the junction kept 4 bases outside the gene matches. This CDR3 has 14 residues. From germline, CDR1 is LGHDT and CDR2 YNNKEL (reference sequence). CDR3 loop: CASSQAVGRDEQYF. CDR3 coding DNA: TGTGCCAGCAGCCAAGCTGTCGGGAGGGACGAGCAGTACTTC.

This clonotype was seen a few times. V is TRBV20-1 and J is TRBJ2-7; 12 bases line up with TRBD2. Germline trimming cut 5 bases from V and 2 bases from J; bases unmatched to any gene: 1. The CDR3 runs to 13 residues. CDR1 and CDR2 (germline): DFQATT, SNEGSKA (reference sequence). CDR3 residues: CSAGLAGTYEQYF. The CDR3, as DNA: TGCAGTGCTGGACTAGCGGGGACCTACGAGCAGTACTTC.

This clonotype turned up a few times. This chain links TRBV11-2 with TRBJ2-3; 11 nucleotides line up with TRBD2. CDR1 and CDR2 from the germline V gene are SGHAT and FQNNGV. This CDR3 spans 17 amino acids. J gave up 6 bases and V 1 base, and 9 bases lay outside the gene matches. CDR3 sequence (DNA): TGTGCCAGCAGCTTAGTTCCGTTTAGCGGGGGGGCCGATACGCAGTATTTT. Encoded protein: CASSLVPFSGGADTQYF.

This clonotype appeared many times. The chain employs TRBV20-1 and TRBJ2-7; the match to TRBD2 covers 8 bases. This CDR3 has 16 residues. Germline V CDR1 and CDR2: DFQATT, SNEGSKA (reference sequence). V lost 0 bases and J lost 4; bases outside the gene matches: 11. The CDR3 DNA sequence: TGCAGTGCTAGAGATCCCGCGCGGGGGGACTCTTACGAGCAGTACTTC. It is translated as CSARDPARGDSYEQYF.

This clonotype was seen at least ten times. The genes are TRBV19 and TRBJ2-1, with D tentatively TRBD1 (5 bases). V lost 1 base and J 6 bases, leaving 10 bases between the germline ends. Germline-derived CDR1 and CDR2 are LNHDA and SQIVND (reference sequence). The CDR3 covers 14 residues. The chain's CDR3 is CASSIVAQGNEQFF. For the CDR3, the DNA is TGTGCCAGTAGTATAGTCGCCCAGGGCAATGAGCAGTTCTTC.

The sample holds many counts of this clonotype. The gene calls are TRBV5-4 and TRBJ2-2; 10 bases are a match to TRBD2. The CDR3 has 16 amino acids. J gave up 5 bases and V 3 bases, and 7 bases lay outside the gene matches. The germline V gene has CDR1 SGHNT and CDR2 YYREEE (reference sequence). The CDR3 sequence: CASSSQRGGGTGELFF. The CDR3 region has the DNA TGTGCCAGCAGCTCCCAGCGGGGGGGCGGGACCGGGGAGCTGTTTTTT.

A few counts support this clonotype. This chain uses TRBV10-3 with TRBJ2-2; the D is unclear. The germline CDR1 and CDR2 sequences are ENHRY and SYGVKD. V was trimmed by 7 bases and J by 4 bases, leaving 13 bases between them. The CDR3 is 14 amino acids. The CDR3, as DNA: TGTGCCATCACCGGTGGCGGATTCACCGGGGAGCTGTTTTTT. Encoded protein: CAITGGGFTGELFF.

This clonotype was seen at least ten times. J is TRBJ1-1 and V is TRBV6-1; 9 nucleotides align to TRBD1. This CDR3 region has 16 residues. Trimming removed 6 bases from V and 4 bases from J; junction bases left unmatched: 12. The germline V gene encodes CDR1 MNHNS and CDR2 SASEGT. CDR3 loop: CASSPDGTGRATEAFF. The CDR3 nucleotides read TGTGCCAGCAGCCCAGACGGGACAGGGAGAGCCACTGAAGCTTTCTTT.

By share of the sample, this clonotype is medium-sized (0.01 to 0.1%). The chain recombines TRBV7-9 with TRBJ1-1; D remains unclear. Germline values: CDR1 SEHNR, CDR2 FQNEAQ (reference sequence). The CDR3 length is 15 residues. V dropped 2 bases and J dropped 0 bases, with 10 bases sitting between them. In DNA, the CDR3 is TGTGCCAGCAGCTTACCGCAAAGCCTGAACACTGAAGCTTTCTTT. This encodes CASSLPQSLNTEAFF. Together with reference TRBV7-9 and TRBJ1-1, the CDR3 gives the full variable domain: DTGVSQNPRHKITKRGQNVTFRCDPISEHNRLYWYRQTLGQGPEFLTYFQNEAQLEKSRLLSDRFSAERPKGSFSTLEIQRTEQGDSAMYLCASSLPQSLNTEAFFGQGTRLTVV.

This clonotype was recorded at least ten times. The rearrangement links TRBV7-8 to TRBJ1-1; D might be TRBD1 (6 bases). The V gene's germline CDR1 is SGHVS and CDR2 FQNEAQ. This CDR3 contains 15 residues. Trimming left V 0 bases short and J 0 bases short, with 8 bases between. The CDR3 nucleotides read TGTGCCAGCAGCTTAGCAAACAGGGTGAACACTGAAGCTTTCTTT. Protein sequence: CASSLANRVNTEAFF. The variable domain in full, completed from reference TRBV7-8 and TRBJ1-1, reads GAGVSQSPRYKVAKRGQDVALRCDPISGHVSLFWYQQALGQGPEFLTYFQNEAQLDKSGLPSDRFFAERPEGSVSTLKIQRTQQEDSAVYLCASSLANRVNTEAFFGQGTRLTVV.

This chain links TRBV6-2 or TRBV6-3 with TRBJ2-4; 14 bases line up with TRBD2. Germline V CDR1 and CDR2: MNHEY, SVGEGT. The CDR3 loop spans 17 amino acids. J was trimmed by 1 base and V by 6 bases; bases with no gene match: 5. The DNA for the CDR3 is TGTGCCAGCAGCCCCGGACTAGCGGGGGGTGCCAAAAACATTCAGTACTTC. Its protein product is CASSPGLAGGAKNIQYF.